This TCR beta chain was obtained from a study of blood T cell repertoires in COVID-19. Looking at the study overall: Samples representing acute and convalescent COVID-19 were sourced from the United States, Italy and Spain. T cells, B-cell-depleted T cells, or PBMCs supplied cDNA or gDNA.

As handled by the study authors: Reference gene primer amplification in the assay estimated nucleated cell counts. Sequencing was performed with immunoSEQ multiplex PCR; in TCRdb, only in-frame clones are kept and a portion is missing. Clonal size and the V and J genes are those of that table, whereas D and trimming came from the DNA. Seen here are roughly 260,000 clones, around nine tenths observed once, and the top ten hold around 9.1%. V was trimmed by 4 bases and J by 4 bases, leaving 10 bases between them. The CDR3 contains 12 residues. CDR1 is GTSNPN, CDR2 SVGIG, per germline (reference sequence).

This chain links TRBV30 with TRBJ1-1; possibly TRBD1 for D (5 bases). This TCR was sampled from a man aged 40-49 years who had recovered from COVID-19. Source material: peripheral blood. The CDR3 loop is CAWTAGGTEAFF. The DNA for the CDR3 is TGTGCCTGGACTGCCGGGGGCACTGAAGCTTTCTTT.